The clone carrying this T cell receptor (beta chain) was observed a few times. The data were produced by immunoSEQ multiplex PCR, yet TCRdb's version contains in-frame clones alone and is incomplete. The sample shows roughly 200,000 clones, around 86% of them seen only once. This sample stems from a study of blood T cell repertoires in COVID-19. This CDR3 is 15 amino acids long. Per germline, CDR1 MNHEY and CDR2 SVGAGI. J was trimmed by 7 bases and V by 2 bases; bases with no gene match: 9. Sequenced sample: peripheral blood. The sequence came from a woman between 50 and 59 years old with COVID-19, enrolled during active disease. The chain links TRBV6-5 to TRBJ1-2; 8 bases fit TRBD1. CDR3 DNA sequence: TGTGCCAGCAGTTACAGGACAGGGACGGCAGGTGGCTACACCTTC. Its translation: CASSYRTGTAGGYTF.